This TCR beta chain originates from a study of early T cells in non-severe SARS-CoV-2 infection. Study information: The authors sequenced bulk RNA from unsorted whole blood, leaving chains unpaired. Overall study findings and caveats: Anti-spike CD8 responses were favored by VDJdb matching, which missed private and CD4 specificities.

Unique molecular identifiers were added to individual cDNA molecules. MiXCR, run by TCRdb on the 5' RACE reads, gives a single entry per CDR3 protein. The sample holds 60,000 or so distinct CDR3 sequences, about 15% seen once. This clonotype has a count of ten or more. Antigen specificity is unknown. This clonotype was obtained from an adult who was a healthcare worker with PCR-confirmed SARS-CoV-2 infection or an uninfected control (not recorded which). The material was whole blood, obtained at baseline.

CDR3 nucleotides: TGTGCCAGCAGCATGCGCTCCGGACTCCAAGAGACCCAGTACTTC. Amino acid sequence: CASSMRSGLQETQYF. The chain combines TRBV7-8 with TRBJ2-5, with D maybe TRBD2 (5 bases). Looked up from germline, CDR1 is SGHVS and CDR2 is FQNEAQ. V gave up 5 bases and J gave up 1 base, with 14 bases separating them. This CDR3 spans 15 amino acids. Variable domain in full (rest from reference TRBV7-8 and TRBJ2-5): GAGVSQSPRYKVAKRGQDVALRCDPISGHVSLFWYQQALGQGPEFLTYFQNEAQLDKSGLPSDRFFAERPEGSVSTLKIQRTQQEDSAVYLCASSMRSGLQETQYFGPGTRLLVL.